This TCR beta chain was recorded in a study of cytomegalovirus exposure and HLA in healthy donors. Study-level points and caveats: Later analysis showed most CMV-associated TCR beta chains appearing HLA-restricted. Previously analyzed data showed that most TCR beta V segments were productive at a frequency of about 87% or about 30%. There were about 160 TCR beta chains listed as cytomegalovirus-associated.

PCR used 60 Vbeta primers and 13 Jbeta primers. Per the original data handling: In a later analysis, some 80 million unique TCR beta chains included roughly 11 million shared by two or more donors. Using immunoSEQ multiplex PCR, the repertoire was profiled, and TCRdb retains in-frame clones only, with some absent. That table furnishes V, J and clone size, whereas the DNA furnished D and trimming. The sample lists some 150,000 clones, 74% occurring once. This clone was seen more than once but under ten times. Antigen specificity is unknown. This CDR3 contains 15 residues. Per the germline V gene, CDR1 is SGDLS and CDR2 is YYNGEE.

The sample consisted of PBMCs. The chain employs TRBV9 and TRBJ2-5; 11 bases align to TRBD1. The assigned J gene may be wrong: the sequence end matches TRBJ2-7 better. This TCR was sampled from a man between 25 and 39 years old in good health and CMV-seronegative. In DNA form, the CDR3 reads TGTGCCAGCAGCGTAGCCGGGACAGGGGGTTACGAGCAGTACTTC. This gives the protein CASSVAGTGGYEQYF.